These 10 T cell receptor beta chains originate from one sample sequenced in a study of blood T cell repertoires in COVID-19. Data came from immunoSEQ multiplex PCR; TCRdb stores just in-frame clones and leaves some out. Seen here are about 300,000 clones, approximately 84% observed once, and the top ten hold around 4%. Sequencing was carried out using PBMCs or T cells enriched from blood (not recorded which). All receptors come from a man aged 25-45 years who had recovered from COVID-19.

The chain employs TRBV9 and TRBJ1-1, with TRBD1 as a possible D gene (5 bases). Trimming took off 2 bases at V and 0 bases at J, with 14 bases between the two ends. Germline loops: CDR1 SGDLS, CDR2 YYNGEE. The CDR3 covers 16 residues. This CDR3 reads CASSVGPRRVNTEAFF. In nucleotides, the CDR3 is TGTGCCAGCAGCGTGGGGCCTAGACGGGTGAACACTGAAGCTTTCTTT.

This clone is a singleton in its sample. V is TRBV15 and J is TRBJ1-1; unclear D gene. Germline CDR1 LNHNV, CDR2 YYDKDF (reference sequence). This CDR3 region has 14 residues. Trimming took 0 bases from V and 0 from J, leaving 5 bases between them. The CDR3 nucleotides read TGTGCCACCAGCAGAGATCTTATGAACACTGAAGCTTTCTTT. It codes for CATSRDLMNTEAFF.

This clone turned up a few times. This chain connects TRBV9 to TRBJ1-3; no definite D call. The CDR3 is 13 residues long. Trimming stripped 0 bases from V and 9 bases from J, with 10 bases between. Germline-derived CDR1 and CDR2 are SGDLS and YYNGEE. Written as DNA, the CDR3 is TGTGCCAGCAGCGTAGCCCCCGGAGTCACCATATATTTT. This encodes CASSVAPGVTIYF.

This chain links TRBV25-1 with TRBJ1-1, with D possibly TRBD1 on 6 matching bases. Per the germline V gene, CDR1 is MGHDK and CDR2 is SYGVNS. V gave up 8 bases and J gave up 11 bases, with 18 bases separating them. The CDR3 extends over 12 amino acids. CDR3 in DNA: TGTGCCAGCGGATCCAGGGTAGGACAGGCTTTCTTT. It specifies CASGSRVGQAFF.

The V gene is TRBV28, the J gene TRBJ2-7; 9 positions match TRBD2. V shed 4 bases and J 1 base; nucleotides not matched to a gene: 8. Germline V gene sequence: CDR1 MDHEN, CDR2 SYDVKM. This CDR3 is 16 amino acids long. CDR3 sequence (DNA): TGTGCCAGCAGTTATGGCCCGGGACTAGCATCCTACGAGCAGTACTTC. Its protein product is CASSYGPGLASYEQYF. The variable domain in full, with the rest retrieved from reference TRBV28 and TRBJ2-7, is DVKVTQSSRYLVKRTGEKVFLECVQDMDHENMFWYRQDPGLGLRLIYFSYDVKMKEKGDIPEGYSVSREKKERFSLILESASTNQTSMYLCASSYGPGLASYEQYFGPGTRLTVT.

This chain joins TRBV5-1 and TRBJ2-6, with D possibly being TRBD1 (6 bases). CDR1 and CDR2 from the germline V gene are SGHRS and YFSETQ. The CDR3 has 15 amino acids. Trimming cost V 5 bases and J 3 bases, with 12 bases left between them. The CDR3 DNA follows: TGCGCCAGCAGTGGGGGCGCGGGTGGGGCCAACGTCCTGACTTTC. It is translated as CASSGGAGGANVLTF.

The rearrangement joins TRBV10-1 to TRBJ2-7, with TRBD1 matching 7 bases. Trimming at V came to 6 bases and at J to 2 bases, leaving 7 bases not matched to a gene. Per germline, CDR1 WNHNN and CDR2 SYGVQD (reference sequence). This CDR3 spans 14 amino acids. As DNA, the CDR3 is TGCGCCAGCAGCGGGGACAGAAAAACCTACGAGCAGTACTTC. Its translation: CASSGDRKTYEQYF.

J is TRBJ1-2 and V is TRBV29-1; 8 bases align to TRBD1. The CDR3 is made up of 16 amino acids. CDR1 is SQVTM and CDR2 is ANQGSEA in the germline V gene. The J segment lost 2 bases and the V segment lost 4 bases, leaving 12 bases of the junction unmatched. The CDR3 bases are TGCAGCGTTGGATCGACAGGGGCCGATGGAAACTATGGCTACACCTTC. Protein sequence: CSVGSTGADGNYGYTF.

The chain recombines TRBV6-4 with TRBJ2-1, with a tentative D call TRBD2 (5 bases). CDR1 is MRHNA, CDR2 SNTAGT, per germline. V was shortened by 5 bases and J by 5 bases, with 16 bases between the two germline ends. The CDR3 covers 15 residues. CDR3 sequence (DNA): TGTGCCAGCAGTAAGGACTTTTCCCCCAACAATGAGCAGTTCTTC. It translates to CASSKDFSPNNEQFF.

The V gene is TRBV28, the J gene TRBJ1-4; D not certain. CDR1 and CDR2 (germline): MDHEN, SYDVKM. The CDR3 contains 12 residues. The V end was cut by 4 bases, the J end by 13 bases, with 13 bases between. The CDR3: CASSSEGYALFF. For the CDR3, the DNA is TGTGCCAGCAGTTCCGAGGGATATGCACTGTTTTTT.